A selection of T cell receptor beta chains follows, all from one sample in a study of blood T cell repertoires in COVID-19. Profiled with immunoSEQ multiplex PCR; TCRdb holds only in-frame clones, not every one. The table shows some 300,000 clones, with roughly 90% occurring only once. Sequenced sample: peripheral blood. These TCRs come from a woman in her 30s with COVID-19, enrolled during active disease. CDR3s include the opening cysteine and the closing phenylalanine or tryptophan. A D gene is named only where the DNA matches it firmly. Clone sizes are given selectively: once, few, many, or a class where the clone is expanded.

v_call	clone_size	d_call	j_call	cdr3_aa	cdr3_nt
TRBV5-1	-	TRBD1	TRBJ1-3	CASSLAGGHFGNTIYF	TGCGCCAGCAGCTTGGCAGGGGGGCACTTTGGAAACACCATATATTTT
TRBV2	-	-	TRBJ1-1	CASSEQQTFNTEAFF	TGTGCCAGCAGTGAGCAACAGACATTCAACACTGAAGCTTTCTTT
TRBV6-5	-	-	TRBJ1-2	CASTQTGTFRGYTF	TGTGCCAGCACGCAAACAGGGACCTTCCGTGGCTACACCTTC
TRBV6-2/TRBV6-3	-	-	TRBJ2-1	CASSPRLVDSYNEQFF	TGTGCCAGCAGCCCCCGACTAGTTGATTCCTACAATGAGCAGTTCTTC
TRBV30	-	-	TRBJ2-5	CAWSSGLQETQYF	TGTGCCTGGAGCAGTGGGCTTCAAGAGACCCAGTACTTC
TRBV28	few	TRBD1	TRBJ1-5	CASSPAGQAAGPQHF	TGTGCCAGCAGTCCCGCGGGACAGGCGGCTGGGCCCCAGCATTTT
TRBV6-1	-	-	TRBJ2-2	CASNDRRPPNTGELFF	TGTGCCAGCAATGACAGGCGACCCCCCAACACCGGGGAGCTGTTTTTT
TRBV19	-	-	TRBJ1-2	CASSPRDFSGYTF	TGTGCCAGTAGTCCACGGGACTTCTCCGGCTACACCTTC
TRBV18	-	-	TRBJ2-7	CASSPGRDYEQYF	TGTGCCAGCTCACCGGGCAGGGACTACGAGCAGTACTTC
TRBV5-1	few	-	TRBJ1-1	CASSVREGGTEAFF	TGCGCCAGCAGCGTCAGGGAGGGAGGCACTGAAGCTTTCTTT
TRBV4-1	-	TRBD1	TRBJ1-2	CASSQVPRGNYGYTF	TGCGCCAGCAGCCAAGTCCCCAGGGGGAACTATGGCTACACCTTC
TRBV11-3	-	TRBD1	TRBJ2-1	CASSRWDRGDNEQFF	TGTGCCAGCAGCCGATGGGACAGGGGGGACAATGAGCAGTTCTTC
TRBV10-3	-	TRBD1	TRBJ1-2	CAISESGQTYTF	TGTGCCATCAGTGAGTCGGGACAGACCTACACCTTC
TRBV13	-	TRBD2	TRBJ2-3	CASSIRTSGGPRDTQYF	TGTGCCAGCAGCATAAGAACTAGCGGGGGGCCTCGAGATACGCAGTATTTT
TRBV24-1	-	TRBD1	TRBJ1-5	CATSDQRTGGSQPQHF	TGTGCCACCAGTGATCAAAGGACAGGGGGGTCCCAGCCCCAGCATTTT
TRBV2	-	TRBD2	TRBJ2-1	CASSPTPTSGGQNEQFF	TGTGCCAGCAGTCCCACTCCGACTAGCGGGGGCCAAAATGAGCAGTTCTTC
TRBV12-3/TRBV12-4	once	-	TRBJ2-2	CASSLQGGELFF	TGTGCCAGCAGTCTCCAGGGAGGGGAGCTGTTTTTT
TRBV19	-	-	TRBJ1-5	CASSIVGGFGNQPQHF	TGTGCCAGTAGTATAGTAGGAGGGTTCGGAAATCAGCCCCAGCATTTT
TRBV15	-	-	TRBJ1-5	CATSREARAPQHF	TGTGCCACCAGCAGAGAAGCCAGGGCTCCCCAGCATTTT
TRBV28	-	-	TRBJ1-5	CASSVLEGVYSNQPQHF	TGTGCCAGCAGTGTACTCGAGGGAGTTTATAGCAATCAGCCCCAGCATTTT
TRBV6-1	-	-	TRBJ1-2	CASSEAIRAYGYTF	TGTGCCAGCAGTGAAGCTATCAGGGCCTATGGCTACACCTTC
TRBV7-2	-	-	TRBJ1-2	CASSPSLGGGYGYTF	TGTGCCAGCAGCCCATCATTAGGGGGGGGCTATGGCTACACCTTC
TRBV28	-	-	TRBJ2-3	CASSLSLVTDTQYF	TGTGCCAGCAGTTTATCGCTAGTAACAGATACGCAGTATTTT
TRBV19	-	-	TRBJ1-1	CASSIAPRTQAFF	TGTGCCAGTAGTATTGCACCCAGGACACAAGCTTTCTTT
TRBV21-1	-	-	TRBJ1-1	CASSIRCTEAFF	TGTGCCAGCAGCATACGGTGCACTGAAGCTTTCTTT
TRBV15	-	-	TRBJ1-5	CATSREKGWEPQHF	TGTGCCACCAGCAGAGAGAAGGGGTGGGAGCCCCAGCATTTT
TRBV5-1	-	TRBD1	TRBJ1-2	CASSPVGQGERRYTF	TGCGCCAGCAGCCCGGTGGGACAGGGGGAGCGGCGCTACACCTTC
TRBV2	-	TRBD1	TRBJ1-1	CASSVTGTTEAFF	TGTGCCAGCAGTGTGACAGGGACCACTGAAGCTTTCTTT
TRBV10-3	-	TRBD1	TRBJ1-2	CAISGTGEYGYTF	TGTGCCATCAGTGGGACAGGAGAATATGGCTACACCTTC
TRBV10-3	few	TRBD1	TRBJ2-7	CAISESTGLSYEQYF	TGTGCCATCAGTGAGTCGACAGGGCTCTCCTACGAGCAGTACTTC
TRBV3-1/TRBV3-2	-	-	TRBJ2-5	CASSQTWGEVAQYF	TGTGCCAGCAGCCAAACCTGGGGGGAGGTGGCCCAGTACTTC
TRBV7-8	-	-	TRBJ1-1	CASSLGRPPTEAFF	TGTGCCAGCAGCTTGGGCAGACCACCTACTGAAGCTTTCTTT
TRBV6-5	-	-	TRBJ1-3	CASRRGSTIYF	TGTGCCAGCAGGCGTGGGAGCACCATATATTTT
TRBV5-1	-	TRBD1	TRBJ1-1	CASSSTGTAKEAFF	TGCGCCAGCAGTTCGACCGGGACAGCAAAGGAAGCTTTCTTT
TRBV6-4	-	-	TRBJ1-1	CASSEGRDTEAFF	TGTGCCAGCAGTGAGGGGAGGGACACTGAAGCTTTCTTT
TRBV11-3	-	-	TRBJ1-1	CASSLRAGEAFF	TGTGCCAGCAGCTTACGTGCGGGTGAAGCTTTCTTT
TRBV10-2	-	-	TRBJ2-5	CASSESTRYETQYF	TGCGCCAGCAGTGAGTCGACTAGGTACGAGACCCAGTACTTC
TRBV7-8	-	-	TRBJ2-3	CASSLGAGSADTQYF	TGTGCCAGCAGCTTAGGGGCGGGGTCGGCAGATACGCAGTATTTT
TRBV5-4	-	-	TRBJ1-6	CASSSGQKSAHSPLHF	TGTGCCAGCAGCTCTGGACAGAAGTCCGCCCATTCACCCCTCCACTTT
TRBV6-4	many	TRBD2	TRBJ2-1	CASSDSGTSGSNEQFF	TGTGCCAGCAGTGACTCGGGTACTAGCGGTTCCAATGAGCAGTTCTTC
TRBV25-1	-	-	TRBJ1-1	CASSQQGFVTEAFF	TGTGCCAGCAGTCAACAGGGATTTGTCACTGAAGCTTTCTTT
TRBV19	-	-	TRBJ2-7	CASSIGRGLSYEQYF	TGTGCCAGTAGTATCGGCAGGGGTTTATCCTACGAGCAGTACTTC
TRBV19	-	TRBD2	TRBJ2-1	CASKLAGSYNEQFF	TGTGCCAGTAAACTAGCGGGGAGCTACAATGAGCAGTTCTTC
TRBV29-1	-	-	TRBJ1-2	CSVNTGLFLGYTF	TGCAGCGTAAACACCGGGTTGTTTCTTGGCTACACCTTC
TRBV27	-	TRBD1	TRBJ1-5	CASSSRGQNQPQHF	TGTGCCAGCAGTTCCAGGGGGCAAAATCAGCCCCAGCATTTT
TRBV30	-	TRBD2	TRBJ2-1	CAWSGAGPSYNEQFF	TGTGCCTGGAGTGGAGCGGGGCCATCCTACAATGAGCAGTTCTTC
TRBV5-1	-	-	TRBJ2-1	CASSLGGSRAYNEQFF	TGCGCCAGCAGCTTGGGAGGGTCAAGGGCCTACAATGAGCAGTTCTTC
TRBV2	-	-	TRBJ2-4	CASSPQREDGIQYF	TGTGCCAGCAGCCCACAGAGGGAGGACGGCATTCAGTACTTC
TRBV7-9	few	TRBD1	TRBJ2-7	CASSLLGGGQGTYEQYF	TGTGCCAGCAGCTTGTTGGGCGGGGGACAGGGGACCTACGAGCAGTACTTC
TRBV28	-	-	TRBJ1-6	CASSPRVRSSYNSPLHF	TGTGCCAGCAGTCCACGCGTGAGGAGCTCCTATAATTCACCCCTCCACTTT
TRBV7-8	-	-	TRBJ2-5	CASSLSPGHHQETQYF	TGTGCCAGCAGCTTAAGTCCGGGACACCACCAAGAGACCCAGTACTTC
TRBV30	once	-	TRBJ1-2	CAWSPDRNYGYTF	TGTGCCTGGAGTCCCGACAGAAACTATGGCTACACCTTC
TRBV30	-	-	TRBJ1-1	CAWSTARSGTEAFF	TGTGCCTGGAGTACAGCACGGTCAGGCACTGAAGCTTTCTTT
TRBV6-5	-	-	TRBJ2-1	CASSLRGARYNEQFF	TGTGCCAGCAGTCTACGGGGGGCGAGATACAATGAGCAGTTCTTC
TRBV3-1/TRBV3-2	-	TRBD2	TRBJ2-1	CASSQESAGGPYNEQFF	TGTGCCAGCAGCCAAGAGTCAGCGGGGGGCCCCTACAATGAGCAGTTCTTC